This TCR beta chain was captured in a study of T cells after yellow fever vaccination. Whole-study results and caveats: Among primary-vaccination clones, most reappeared after the booster, at roughly 96% for CD4 and 88% for CD8. Few clonotypes appeared in both CD4 and CD8 compartments. Abundant contaminating clonotypes from the bulk population could appear in FACS-sorted repertoires.

Details on this clonotype: As yet, its antigen is unknown.

It was through 5'RACE template switching that TCR cDNA was made, with a universal primer site and UMIs added. From the 5' RACE reads, TCRdb called clonotypes with MiXCR, one entry per CDR3 protein. Of approximately 250,000 distinct CDR3 sequences listed, 5.2% were seen once; the top ten hold roughly 3%. V shed 1 base and J shed 0 bases, with 5 bases lying between them. This CDR3 is built from 15 residues. Germline V gene sequence: CDR1 SGDLS, CDR2 YYNGEE. The sample consisted of CD4+ T cells sorted from PBMCs, taken on the day of the yellow fever booster vaccination. The receptor was isolated from a man aged 18 to 29 who received the YFV17D yellow fever vaccine. This chain connects TRBV9 to TRBJ2-6; the D is unclear. CDR3 sequence (DNA): TGTGCCAGCAGCGTATTCGTCTCTGGGGCCAACGTCCTGACTTTC. Translated: CASSVFVSGANVLTF.